This is a list of T cell receptor beta chains from one sample in a study of PD-L1 blockade in urothelial cancer. Using immunoSEQ multiplex PCR, the repertoire was profiled, and TCRdb retains in-frame clones only, with some absent. The data show 75,000 to 90,000 clones, 82% seen once. The sequences come from PBMCs, collected around atezolizumab (anti-PD-L1) treatment. These receptors originate from a man in his sixties or seventies with urothelial cancer. Both conserved end residues are part of each CDR3. Fields, in order: CDR3 protein, CDR3 DNA, clone size, V gene, D gene, J gene. The D gene is left open where the match is weak. The size field is filled for only some rows; it gives once, few, many or a size class.

CASSGGGHEQFF	TGTGCCAGTAGCGGGGGGGGACATGAGCAGTTCTTC	NA	TRBV7-3	TRBD2	TRBJ2-1
CASSLTSVRGTTDTQYF	TGTGCCAGTAGTTTAACTAGCGTAAGGGGGACCACAGATACGCAGTATTTT	NA	TRBV19	NA	TRBJ2-3
CASSHPDRGRTGELFF	TGCGCCAGCAGTCACCCCGACAGGGGTCGGACCGGGGAGCTGTTTTTT	NA	TRBV23-1	TRBD1	TRBJ2-2
CASSWGQGAEQYF	TGTGCCAGCAGCTGGGGACAGGGGGCCGAGCAGTACTTC	NA	TRBV11-2	TRBD1	TRBJ2-7
CASSTDLAGGSYEQYF	TGCGCCAGCAGCACGGACCTAGCGGGGGGCTCCTACGAGCAGTACTTC	NA	TRBV5-1	TRBD2	TRBJ2-7
CASSRSGGSYNEQFF	TGTGCCAGCAGCCGTAGCGGGGGGTCCTACAATGAGCAGTTCTTC	NA	TRBV5-4	TRBD2	TRBJ2-1
CASSHRDLSNQPQHF	TGTGCCAGTAGTCACAGGGACCTTAGCAATCAGCCCCAGCATTTT	NA	TRBV19	NA	TRBJ1-5
CASSSPRGPSSEKLFF	TGTGCCAGCAGTTCGCCCAGGGGGCCTTCCAGTGAAAAACTGTTTTTT	NA	TRBV28	TRBD1	TRBJ1-4
CASSFSGASYEQYF	TGTGCCAGCAGCTTTAGCGGAGCTTCCTACGAGCAGTACTTC	NA	TRBV7-2	NA	TRBJ2-7
CASSGEGNYEQYF	TGTGCCAGCAGCGGGGAGGGGAATTACGAGCAGTACTTC	NA	TRBV11-2	TRBD2	TRBJ2-7
CASSLDPSAQFF	TGTGCCAGCAGCTTAGATCCTAGCGCGCAGTTCTTC	NA	TRBV11-3	NA	TRBJ2-1
CSASREGGITDTQYF	TGCAGCGCCTCCCGGGAGGGAGGGATCACAGATACGCAGTATTTT	NA	TRBV29-1	TRBD2	TRBJ2-3
CASSLVGGYGVSYEQYF	TGTGCCAGCAGCTTAGTGGGGGGATACGGGGTCTCCTACGAGCAGTACTTC	NA	TRBV7-6	NA	TRBJ2-7
CATSRTPRQGWADTQYF	TGTGCCACCAGCCGGACCCCCAGGCAGGGGTGGGCAGATACGCAGTATTTT	NA	TRBV15	NA	TRBJ2-3
CASSLELRLWEGSTDTQYF	TGTGCCAGCAGCTTAGAGTTGCGTTTGTGGGAGGGTAGCACAGATACGCAGTATTTT	NA	TRBV7-9	TRBD2	TRBJ2-3
CATRDRNTEAFF	TGTGCCACCAGGGACAGGAACACTGAAGCTTTCTTT	NA	TRBV6-6	TRBD1	TRBJ1-1
CASSPGHPGGDEQFF	TGTGCCAGCTCACCTGGACACCCCGGGGGGGATGAGCAGTTCTTC	NA	TRBV18	TRBD2	TRBJ2-1
CASSISQGTQYF	TGTGCCAGTAGTATATCTCAGGGCACGCAGTATTTT	NA	TRBV19	NA	TRBJ2-3
CASSRSSGRTHNEQFF	TGTGCCAGCAGCCGCTCCAGCGGGAGAACCCACAATGAGCAGTTCTTC	many	TRBV13	TRBD2	TRBJ2-1
CASRSRTSGGLTDTQYF	TGTGCCAGCAGGTCTCGGACTAGCGGGGGCCTAACAGATACGCAGTATTTT	NA	TRBV2	TRBD2	TRBJ2-3
CASSPIRDRDGPAFF	TGTGCCAGCAGCCCGATCCGGGACAGGGATGGCCCCGCTTTCTTT	once	TRBV4-2	TRBD1	TRBJ1-1
CASSIGQFSYEQYF	TGTGCCAGTAGTATTGGACAGTTCTCCTACGAGCAGTACTTC	NA	TRBV19	NA	TRBJ2-7
CASSLAENYGYTF	TGTGCCAGCAGCTTAGCAGAGAACTATGGCTACACCTTC	NA	TRBV7-9	NA	TRBJ1-2
CASSLGTRDSYQPQHF	TGTGCCAGCAGCTTAGGGACCCGGGACAGTTATCAGCCCCAGCATTTT	large	TRBV7-8	TRBD1	TRBJ1-5
CASRRTDPGGYTF	TGTGCCAGCAGGCGGACCGATCCAGGGGGCTACACCTTC	NA	TRBV2	NA	TRBJ1-2
CASSLGPEDYGYTF	TGTGCCAGCAGCTTAGGACCGGAGGACTATGGCTACACCTTC	NA	TRBV7-3	NA	TRBJ1-2
CASSRVSVRNEQFF	TGTGCCAGCAGCCGGGTCTCAGTCCGAAATGAGCAGTTCTTC	NA	TRBV5-5	NA	TRBJ2-1
CASSSRLAANTGELFF	TGTGCCAGCAGCTCCCGACTAGCAGCCAACACCGGGGAGCTGTTTTTT	NA	TRBV7-2	TRBD2	TRBJ2-2
CVSRGKARINTEAFF	TGTGTCTCCCGCGGAAAAGCCCGAATTAACACTGAAGCTTTCTTT	NA	TRBV7-9	NA	TRBJ1-1
CASRRRLATNEKLFF	TGTGCCAGTAGACGCAGACTTGCAACTAATGAAAAACTGTTTTTT	NA	TRBV19	NA	TRBJ1-4
CASSVTGPPLEQYF	TGTGCCAGCTCAGTGACAGGTCCCCCCTTGGAGCAGTACTTC	NA	TRBV18	NA	TRBJ2-7
CASSLGDRNNEKLFF	TGTGCCAGCAGCTTGGGGGACAGGAATAATGAAAAACTGTTTTTT	NA	TRBV7-9	TRBD1	TRBJ1-4
CATRGPAGQGEQYF	TGTGCCACCAGAGGCCCCGCGGGCCAAGGCGAGCAGTACTTC	NA	TRBV15	NA	TRBJ2-7
CASSVGTSGPPVADTQYF	TGTGCCAGCAGTGTAGGGACTAGCGGCCCCCCCGTGGCAGATACGCAGTATTTT	NA	TRBV2	TRBD2	TRBJ2-3
CASSLGAETYEQYF	TGTGCCAGCAGCTTGGGGGCAGAGACCTACGAGCAGTACTTC	NA	TRBV5-4	NA	TRBJ2-7
CASSFTSGRGYEQYF	TGTGCCAGCAGTTTTACTAGCGGGAGGGGGTACGAGCAGTACTTC	NA	TRBV2	TRBD2	TRBJ2-7
CASSYPTSGAYNEQFF	TGTGCCAGCAGTTACCCAACTAGCGGGGCTTACAATGAGCAGTTCTTC	NA	TRBV6-6	TRBD2	TRBJ2-1
CASSESGGGNIQYF	TGTGCCAGCAGTGAGTCTGGGGGGGGAAACATTCAGTACTTC	NA	TRBV6-1	TRBD2	TRBJ2-4
CASSGRDRAGANVLTF	TGTGCCAGCAGCGGCCGGGACAGGGCTGGGGCCAACGTCCTGACTTTC	few	TRBV11-3	TRBD1	TRBJ2-6
CASSLLAGSSYEQYF	TGCGCCAGCAGCTTACTAGCGGGAAGCTCCTACGAGCAGTACTTC	NA	TRBV5-1	TRBD2	TRBJ2-7